This T cell receptor beta chain comes out of a study of cytomegalovirus exposure and HLA in healthy donors. PCR was performed using 60 Vbeta and 13 Jbeta primers. TCRdb's copy holds only in-frame clones and misses some; the assay was immunoSEQ multiplex PCR. The data show fewer than 250,000 clones, over 80% seen once. In its sample, this clone was seen once. The CDR3 loop spans 16 amino acids. The germline gives CDR1 GTSNPN, CDR2 SVGIG (reference sequence). The ends lost 1 base at V and 10 bases at J; junction bases unmatched: 11. The sample comprised PBMCs. The origin of this receptor is a boy younger than 10 in good health and CMV-seronegative. This chain uses TRBV30 with TRBJ2-1, with 12 nucleotides matching TRBD2. This CDR3 reads CAWSEPRTSGVTEQFF. Here the CDR3 DNA reads TGTGCCTGGAGTGAACCGAGGACTAGCGGGGTCACCGAGCAGTTCTTC.